The rows below give T cell receptor beta chains drawn from one sample of a study of post-analysis software for immune sequencing data. One entry per CDR3 protein, called by TCRdb with MiXCR from the PCR reads. The sample includes some 190,000 distinct CDR3 sequences, 29% of them seen just once. Sequencing was done on a sample of blood. The origin of the receptors is a girl under 18 with multiple sclerosis. CDR3s include the opening cysteine and the closing phenylalanine or tryptophan. Fields, in order: V gene, clone size, D gene, J gene, CDR3 protein, CDR3 DNA. The D gene is left open where the match is weak. Some rows have no size entry. The others give once, few or many, or a class for an expanded clone.

TRBV20-1	NA	NA	TRBJ2-7	CSAENPRDATYEQYF	TGCAGTGCTGAAAACCCCCGGGACGCTACCTACGAGCAGTACTTC
TRBV20-1	many	NA	TRBJ1-2	CSAPPRGPNYGYTF	TGCAGTGCTCCCCCACGCGGTCCCAACTATGGCTACACCTTC
TRBV12-3/TRBV12-4	NA	NA	TRBJ2-7	CAGSPLGRDYEQYF	TGTGCCGGCAGTCCCCTAGGGAGAGACTACGAGCAGTACTTC
TRBV5-1	many	NA	TRBJ1-2	CASSLSDSPYGYTF	TGCGCCAGCAGCTTGTCCGACAGCCCCTATGGCTACACCTTC
TRBV7-6	NA	TRBD2	TRBJ2-1	CASSLGLVDEQFF	TGTGCCAGCAGCTTGGGACTAGTGGATGAGCAGTTCTTC
TRBV2	NA	TRBD1	TRBJ1-2	CASLTGGGGYTF	TGTGCCAGCCTCACAGGGGGCGGTGGCTACACCTTC
TRBV2	NA	NA	TRBJ2-3	CASRGNRLSDTQYF	TGTGCCAGCAGGGGAAACCGGCTATCCGATACGCAGTATTTT
TRBV4-2	few	TRBD1	TRBJ1-1	CASSQGTGGVDTEAFF	TGTGCCAGCAGCCAAGGGACAGGGGGCGTGGACACTGAAGCTTTCTTT
TRBV9	NA	NA	TRBJ1-1	CAGSAPPPTMNTEAFF	TGTGCCGGCAGCGCGCCCCCTCCCACAATGAACACTGAAGCTTTCTTT
TRBV9	NA	TRBD2	TRBJ2-1	CASSPGLAGKQFF	TGTGCCAGCAGCCCCGGACTAGCGGGCAAGCAGTTCTTC
TRBV28	many	NA	TRBJ1-2	CASSKSWNGYTF	TGTGCCAGCAGTAAGAGTTGGAACGGCTACACCTTC
TRBV20-1	NA	NA	TRBJ2-5	CSALRWGEIETQYF	TGCAGTGCCCTTCGGTGGGGGGAAATAGAGACCCAGTACTTC
TRBV18	NA	TRBD1	TRBJ1-6	CASSPMDRANSPPHF	TGTGCCAGCTCACCAATGGACAGGGCTAATTCACCCCCCCACTTT
TRBV10-3	NA	NA	TRBJ2-1	CAISDERVFADEQFF	TGTGCCATCAGTGACGAACGAGTATTTGCTGATGAGCAGTTCTTC
TRBV20-1	NA	TRBD1	TRBJ2-7	CSAESVTGTGTEQYF	TGCAGTGCTGAAAGCGTAACCGGGACAGGGACGGAGCAGTACTTC
TRBV5-1	NA	NA	TRBJ1-5	CTSSKGPNQPQHF	TGCACCAGCAGCAAGGGCCCCAATCAGCCCCAGCATTTT
TRBV11-2	few	NA	TRBJ2-3	CASSLGEDTQYF	TGTGCCAGCAGCTTAGGCGAGGATACGCAGTATTTT
TRBV7-9	few	TRBD1	TRBJ1-1	CASSQTSGGQEAFF	TGTGCCAGCAGCCAGACCTCAGGGGGACAAGAAGCTTTCTTT